The present entry profiles one TCR beta chain with its context. Only in-frame clones appear in the TCRdb table, and some are missing; sequencing was by immunoSEQ multiplex PCR. The sample yields under 250,000 clones, about 87% seen once. The ends were cut back, 1 base at V and 7 bases at J, with 22 bases in the middle. Germline CDR1 and CDR2: LGHDT and YNNKEL (reference sequence). The CDR3 loop spans 18 amino acids. The data originate from a study of blood T cell repertoires in COVID-19. The wider study: Samples representing acute and convalescent COVID-19 were sourced from the United States, Italy and Spain. From T cells, B-cell-depleted T cells, or PBMCs came the material, which was cDNA or gDNA.

This study enrolled people aged roughly 18 to 90 from approximately 25 US geographic areas. This TCR came from a woman younger than 45 with acute COVID-19. The source material was PBMCs or T cells enriched from blood (not recorded which). The chain is built from TRBV3-1 (or the pseudogene TRBV3-2) and TRBJ2-2; no firm D call. The CDR3 loop reads CASSQGCPYLIEIGELFF. CDR3 in DNA: TGTGCCAGCAGCCAAGGGTGTCCCTACCTGATAGAGATCGGGGAGCTGTTTTTT.